This entry concerns a single T cell receptor (beta chain). TCRdb keeps only in-frame clones here, not all; method: immunoSEQ multiplex PCR. The sample shows tens of thousands of clones, less than 95% of them seen only once. This sample was taken from a study of T cell changes during pregnancy in multiple sclerosis. V trimming: 6 bases; J trimming: 4 bases; junction bases outside the gene matches: 3. Germline V gene lookup returns CDR1 MDHEN and CDR2 SYDVKM. The CDR3 totals 14 residues. This sample comprised peripheral blood, obtained after pregnancy. This TCR derives from a female donor in good health, enrolled as a control in a pregnancy study. The J gene is TRBJ2-7, the V gene TRBV28, with 13 positions matching TRBD2. For the CDR3, the DNA is TGTGCCAGCAGGGGACTAGCGGGGAGGTACGAGCAGTACTTC. Translated, it gives CASRGLAGRYEQYF.